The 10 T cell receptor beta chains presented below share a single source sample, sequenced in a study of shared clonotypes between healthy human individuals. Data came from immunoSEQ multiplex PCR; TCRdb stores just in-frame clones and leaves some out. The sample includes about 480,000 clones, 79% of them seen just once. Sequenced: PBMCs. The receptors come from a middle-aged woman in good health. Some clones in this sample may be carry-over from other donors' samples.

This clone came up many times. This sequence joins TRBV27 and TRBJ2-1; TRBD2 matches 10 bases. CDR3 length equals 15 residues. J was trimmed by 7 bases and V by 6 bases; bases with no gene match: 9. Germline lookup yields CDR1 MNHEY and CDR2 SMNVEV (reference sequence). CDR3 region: CASSSAGGAQNEQFF. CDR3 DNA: TGTGCCAGCAGCTCAGCGGGAGGGGCGCAGAATGAGCAGTTCTTC.

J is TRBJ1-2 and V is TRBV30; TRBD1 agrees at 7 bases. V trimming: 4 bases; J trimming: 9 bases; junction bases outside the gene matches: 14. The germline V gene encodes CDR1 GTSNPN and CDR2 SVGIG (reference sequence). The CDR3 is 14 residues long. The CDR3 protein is CAWNPLGTVGSYTF. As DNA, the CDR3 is TGTGCCTGGAACCCTCTAGGGACAGTGGGTAGCTACACCTTC.

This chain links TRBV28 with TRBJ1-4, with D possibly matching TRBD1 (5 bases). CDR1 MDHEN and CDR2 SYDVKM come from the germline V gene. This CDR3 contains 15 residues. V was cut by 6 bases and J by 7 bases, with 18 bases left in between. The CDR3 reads CASSRGRGRGEKLFF. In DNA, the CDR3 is TGTGCCAGCAGCCGGGGGAGGGGAAGGGGTGAAAAACTGTTTTTT.

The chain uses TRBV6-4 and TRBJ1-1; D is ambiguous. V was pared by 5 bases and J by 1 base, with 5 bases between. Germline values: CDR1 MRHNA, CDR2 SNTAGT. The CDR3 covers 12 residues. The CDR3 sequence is CASSTRNTEAFF. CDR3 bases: TGTGCCAGCAGTACAAGGAACACTGAAGCTTTCTTT.

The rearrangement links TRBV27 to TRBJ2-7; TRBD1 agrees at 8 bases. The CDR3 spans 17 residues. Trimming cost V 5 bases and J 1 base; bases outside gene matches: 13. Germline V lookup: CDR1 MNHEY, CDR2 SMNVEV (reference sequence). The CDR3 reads CASSLLPTGQGSYEQYF. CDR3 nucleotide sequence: TGTGCCAGCAGTCTTTTACCGACCGGACAGGGATCCTACGAGCAGTACTTC.

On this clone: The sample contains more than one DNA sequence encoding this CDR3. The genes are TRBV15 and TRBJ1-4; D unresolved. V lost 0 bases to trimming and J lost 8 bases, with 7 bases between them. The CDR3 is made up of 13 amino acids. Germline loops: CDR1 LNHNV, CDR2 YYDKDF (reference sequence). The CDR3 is CATSRDLGEKLFF. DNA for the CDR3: TGTGCCACCAGCAGAGATCTGGGAGAAAAACTGTTTTTT.

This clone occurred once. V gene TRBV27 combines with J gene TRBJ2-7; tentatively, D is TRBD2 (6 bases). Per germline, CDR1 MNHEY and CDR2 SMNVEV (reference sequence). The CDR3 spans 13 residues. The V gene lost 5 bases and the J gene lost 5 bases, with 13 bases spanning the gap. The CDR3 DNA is TGTGCCAGCAGTCATCCGGGACTTGACGAGCAGTACTTC. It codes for CASSHPGLDEQYF.

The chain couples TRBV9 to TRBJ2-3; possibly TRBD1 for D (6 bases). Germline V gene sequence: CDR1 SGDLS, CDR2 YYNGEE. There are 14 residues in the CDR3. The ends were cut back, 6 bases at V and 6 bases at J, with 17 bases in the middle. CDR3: CASNQGPEADTQYF. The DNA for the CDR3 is TGTGCCAGCAACCAGGGGCCTGAAGCGGATACGCAGTATTTT.

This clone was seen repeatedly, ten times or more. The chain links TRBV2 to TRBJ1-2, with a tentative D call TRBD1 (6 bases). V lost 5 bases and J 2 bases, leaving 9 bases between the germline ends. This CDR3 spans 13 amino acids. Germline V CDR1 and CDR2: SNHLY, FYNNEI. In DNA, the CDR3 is TGTGCCAGCAGTAACGACAGGAACTATGGCTACACCTTC. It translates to CASSNDRNYGYTF.

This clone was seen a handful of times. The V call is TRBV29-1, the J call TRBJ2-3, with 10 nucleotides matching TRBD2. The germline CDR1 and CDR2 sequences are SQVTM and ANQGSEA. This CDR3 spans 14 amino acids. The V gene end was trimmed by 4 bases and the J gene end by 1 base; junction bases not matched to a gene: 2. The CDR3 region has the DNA TGCAGCGTTGCTGGACTAGCGGGCACAGATACGCAGTATTTT. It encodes CSVAGLAGTDTQYF.